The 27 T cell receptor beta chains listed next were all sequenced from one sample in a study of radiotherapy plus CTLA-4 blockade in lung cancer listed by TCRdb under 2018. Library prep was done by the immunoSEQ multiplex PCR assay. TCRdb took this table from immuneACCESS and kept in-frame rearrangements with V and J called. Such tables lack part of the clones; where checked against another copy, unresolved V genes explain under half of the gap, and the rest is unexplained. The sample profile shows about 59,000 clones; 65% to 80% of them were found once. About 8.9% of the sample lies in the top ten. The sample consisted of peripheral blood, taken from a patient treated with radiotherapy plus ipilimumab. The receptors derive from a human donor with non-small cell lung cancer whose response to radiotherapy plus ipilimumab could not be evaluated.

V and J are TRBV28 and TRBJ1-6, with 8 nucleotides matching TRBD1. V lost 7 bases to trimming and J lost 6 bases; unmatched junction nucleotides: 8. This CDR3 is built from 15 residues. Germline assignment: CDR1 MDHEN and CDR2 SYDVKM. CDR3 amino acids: CASTETGVGNSPLHF. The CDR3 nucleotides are TGTGCCAGCACCGAGACAGGGGTCGGTAATTCACCCCTCCACTTT. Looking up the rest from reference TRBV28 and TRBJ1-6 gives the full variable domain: DVKVTQSSRYLVKRTGEKVFLECVQDMDHENMFWYRQDPGLGLRLIYFSYDVKMKEKGDIPEGYSVSREKKERFSLILESASTNQTSMYLCASTETGVGNSPLHFGNGTRLTVT.

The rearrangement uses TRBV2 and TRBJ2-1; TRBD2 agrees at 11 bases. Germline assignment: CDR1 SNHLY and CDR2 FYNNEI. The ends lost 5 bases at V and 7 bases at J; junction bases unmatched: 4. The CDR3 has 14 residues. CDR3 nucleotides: TGTGCCAGCAGTAAGAGGACTAGCGGGAATGAGCAGTTCTTC. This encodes CASSKRTSGNEQFF.

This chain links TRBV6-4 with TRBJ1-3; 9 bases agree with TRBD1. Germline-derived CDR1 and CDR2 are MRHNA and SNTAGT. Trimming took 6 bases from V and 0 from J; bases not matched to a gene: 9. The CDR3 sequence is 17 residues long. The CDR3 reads CASRAPGQGVSGNTIYF. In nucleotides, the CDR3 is TGTGCCAGCAGGGCACCGGGACAGGGCGTCTCTGGAAACACCATATATTTT.

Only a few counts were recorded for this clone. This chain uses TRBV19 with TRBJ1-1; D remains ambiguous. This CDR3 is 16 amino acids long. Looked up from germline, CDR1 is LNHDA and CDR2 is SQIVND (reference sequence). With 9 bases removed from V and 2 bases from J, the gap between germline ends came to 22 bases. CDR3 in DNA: TGTGCCAGCGTGACCGAGTCTAGACCGGGAAACACTGAAGCTTTCTTT. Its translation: CASVTESRPGNTEAFF. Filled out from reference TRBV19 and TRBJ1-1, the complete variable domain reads DGGITQSPKYLFRKEGQNVTLSCEQNLNHDAMYWYRQDPGQGLRLIYYSQIVNDFQKGDIAEGYSVSREKKESFPLTVTSAQKNPTAFYLCASVTESRPGNTEAFFGQGTRLTVV.

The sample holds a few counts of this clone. The CDR3 loop reads CASSFTNTEAFF. As DNA, the CDR3 is TGTGCCAGCAGCTTTACTAACACTGAAGCTTTCTTT. This chain joins TRBV5-6 and TRBJ1-1, with D hard to call. CDR3 length: 12 amino acids. Per germline, CDR1 SGHDT and CDR2 YYEEEE. Trimming took off 2 bases at V and 2 bases at J, with 4 bases between the two ends.

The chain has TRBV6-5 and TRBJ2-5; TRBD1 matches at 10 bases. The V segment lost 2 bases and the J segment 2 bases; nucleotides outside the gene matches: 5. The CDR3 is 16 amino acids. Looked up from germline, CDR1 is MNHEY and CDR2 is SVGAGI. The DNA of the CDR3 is TGTGCCAGCAGTTACGGCGACAGGGGGCTACAAGAGACCCAGTACTTC. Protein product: CASSYGDRGLQETQYF.

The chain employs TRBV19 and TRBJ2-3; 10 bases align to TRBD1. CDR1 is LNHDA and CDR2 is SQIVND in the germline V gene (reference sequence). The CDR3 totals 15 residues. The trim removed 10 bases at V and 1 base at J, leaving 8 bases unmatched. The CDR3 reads CATRDRGGGTDTQYF. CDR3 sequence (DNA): TGTGCCACCCGGGACAGGGGTGGGGGCACAGATACGCAGTATTTT.

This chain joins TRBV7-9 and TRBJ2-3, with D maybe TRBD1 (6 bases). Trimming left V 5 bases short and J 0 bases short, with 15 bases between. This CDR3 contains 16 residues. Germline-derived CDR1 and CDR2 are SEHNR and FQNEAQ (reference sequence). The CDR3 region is CASSHTGSPSTDTQYF. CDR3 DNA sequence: TGTGCCAGCAGCCACACAGGGTCCCCCAGCACAGATACGCAGTATTTT.

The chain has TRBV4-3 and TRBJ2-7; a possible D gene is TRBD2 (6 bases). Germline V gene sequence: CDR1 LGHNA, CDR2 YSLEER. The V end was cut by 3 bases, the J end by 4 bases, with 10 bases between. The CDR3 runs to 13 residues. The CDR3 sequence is CASSQGGVYEQYF. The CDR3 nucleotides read TGCGCCAGCAGCCAGGGCGGGGTATACGAGCAGTACTTC.

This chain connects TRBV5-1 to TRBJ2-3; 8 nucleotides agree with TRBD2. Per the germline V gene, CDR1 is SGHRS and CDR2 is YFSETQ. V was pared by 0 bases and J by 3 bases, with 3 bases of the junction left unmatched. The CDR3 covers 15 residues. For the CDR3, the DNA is TGCGCCAGCAGCTTGGCCCGGGGGGGGACAGATACGCAGTATTTT. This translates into CASSLARGGTDTQYF.

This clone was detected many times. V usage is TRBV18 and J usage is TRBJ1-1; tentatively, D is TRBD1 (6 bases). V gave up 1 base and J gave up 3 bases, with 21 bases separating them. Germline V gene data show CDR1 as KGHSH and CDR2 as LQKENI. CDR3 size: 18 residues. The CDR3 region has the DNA TGTGCCAGCTCACCACTCCTAGATGCCAGGGGAGTTCACACTGAAGCTTTCTTT. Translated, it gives CASSPLLDARGVHTEAFF.

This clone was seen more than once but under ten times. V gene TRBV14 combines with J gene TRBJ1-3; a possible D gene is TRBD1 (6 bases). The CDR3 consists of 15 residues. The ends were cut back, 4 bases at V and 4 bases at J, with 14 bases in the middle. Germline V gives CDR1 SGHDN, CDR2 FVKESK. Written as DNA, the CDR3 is TGTGCCAGCAGCCCTATCACAGGGTCGGGAAACACCATATATTTT. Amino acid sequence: CASSPITGSGNTIYF.

CDR3 sequence reads: CASSWTGNSVEQYF. CDR3 bases: TGTGCCAGCAGCTGGACAGGGAATTCCGTCGAGCAGTACTTC. The chain carries TRBV27 and TRBJ2-5; 8 bases fit TRBD1. The DNA end is a closer match to TRBJ2-7, so the J assignment may be wrong. The CDR3 runs to 14 residues. In germline, CDR1 is MNHEY, CDR2 SMNVEV (reference sequence).

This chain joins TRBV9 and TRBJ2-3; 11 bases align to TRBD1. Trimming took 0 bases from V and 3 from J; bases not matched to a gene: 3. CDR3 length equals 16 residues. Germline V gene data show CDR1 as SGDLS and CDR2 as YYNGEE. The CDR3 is CASSVAGTGGTDTQYF. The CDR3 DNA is TGTGCCAGCAGCGTAGCTGGGACAGGGGGGACAGATACGCAGTATTTT.

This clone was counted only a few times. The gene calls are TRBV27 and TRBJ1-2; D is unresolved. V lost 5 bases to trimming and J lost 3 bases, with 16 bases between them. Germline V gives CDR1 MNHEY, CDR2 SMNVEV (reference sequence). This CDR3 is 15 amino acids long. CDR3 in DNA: TGTGCCAGCAGTCCACGGGAGGCCAGTTACTATGGCTACACCTTC. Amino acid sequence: CASSPREASYYGYTF.

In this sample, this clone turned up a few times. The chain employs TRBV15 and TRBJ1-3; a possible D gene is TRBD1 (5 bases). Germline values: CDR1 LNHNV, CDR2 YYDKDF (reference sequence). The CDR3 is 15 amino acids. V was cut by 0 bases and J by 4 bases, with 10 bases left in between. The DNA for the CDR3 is TGTGCCACCAGCAGAGAAGGCAGGGCCGGAAACACCATATATTTT. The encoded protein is CATSREGRAGNTIYF.

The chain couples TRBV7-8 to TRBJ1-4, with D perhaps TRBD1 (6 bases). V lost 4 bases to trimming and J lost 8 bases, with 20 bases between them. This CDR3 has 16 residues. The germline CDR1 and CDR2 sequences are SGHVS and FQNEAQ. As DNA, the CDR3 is TGTGCCAGCAGCTCGGTCAGGGGTGGCCTCGTCGAAAAACTGTTTTTT. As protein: CASSSVRGGLVEKLFF.

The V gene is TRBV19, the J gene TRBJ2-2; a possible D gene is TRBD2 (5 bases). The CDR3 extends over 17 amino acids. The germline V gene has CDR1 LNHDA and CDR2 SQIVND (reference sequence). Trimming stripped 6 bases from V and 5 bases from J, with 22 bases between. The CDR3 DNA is TGTGCCAGTAGGGGGTGGACTGCATTTAAGGCGACCGGGGAGCTGTTTTTT. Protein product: CASRGWTAFKATGELFF.

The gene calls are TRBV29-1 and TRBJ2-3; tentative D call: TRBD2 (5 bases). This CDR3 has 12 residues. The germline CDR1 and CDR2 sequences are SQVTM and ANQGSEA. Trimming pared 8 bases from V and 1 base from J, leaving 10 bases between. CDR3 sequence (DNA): TGCAGCCAGTCGGAGGGCACAGATACGCAGTATTTT. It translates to CSQSEGTDTQYF.

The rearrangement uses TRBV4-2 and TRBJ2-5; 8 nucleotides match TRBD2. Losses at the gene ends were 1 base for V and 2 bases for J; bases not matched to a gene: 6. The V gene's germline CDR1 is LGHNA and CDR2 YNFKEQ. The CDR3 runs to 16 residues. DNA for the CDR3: TGTGCCAGCAGCCAAGTGGCGGGGGGAATACAAGAGACCCAGTACTTC. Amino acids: CASSQVAGGIQETQYF.

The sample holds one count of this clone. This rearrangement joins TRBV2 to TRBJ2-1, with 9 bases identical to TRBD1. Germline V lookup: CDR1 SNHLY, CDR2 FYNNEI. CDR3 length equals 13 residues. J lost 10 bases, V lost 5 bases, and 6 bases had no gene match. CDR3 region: CASSPTGGWEQFF. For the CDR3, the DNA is TGTGCCAGCAGTCCAACAGGGGGCTGGGAGCAGTTCTTC.

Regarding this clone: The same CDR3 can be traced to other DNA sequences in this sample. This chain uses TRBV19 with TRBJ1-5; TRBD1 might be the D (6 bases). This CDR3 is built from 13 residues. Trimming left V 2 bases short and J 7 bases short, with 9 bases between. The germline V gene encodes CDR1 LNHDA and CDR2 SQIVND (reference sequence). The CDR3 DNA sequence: TGTGCCAGTAGTATACAGGGGATACAGCCCCAGCATTTT. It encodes CASSIQGIQPQHF. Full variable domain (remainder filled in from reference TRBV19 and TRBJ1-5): DGGITQSPKYLFRKEGQNVTLSCEQNLNHDAMYWYRQDPGQGLRLIYYSQIVNDFQKGDIAEGYSVSREKKESFPLTVTSAQKNPTAFYLCASSIQGIQPQHFGDGTRLSIL.

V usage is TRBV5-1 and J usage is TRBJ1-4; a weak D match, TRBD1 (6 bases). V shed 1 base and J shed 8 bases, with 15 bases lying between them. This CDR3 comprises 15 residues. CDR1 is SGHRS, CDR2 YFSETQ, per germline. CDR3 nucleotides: TGCGCCAGCAGCTTGAGGGGGGGCGCGGGGGAAAAACTGTTTTTT. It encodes CASSLRGGAGEKLFF.

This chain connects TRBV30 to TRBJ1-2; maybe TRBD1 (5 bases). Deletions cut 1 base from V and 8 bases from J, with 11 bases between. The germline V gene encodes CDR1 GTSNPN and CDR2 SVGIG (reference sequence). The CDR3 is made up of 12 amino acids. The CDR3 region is CAWSAGTWGYTF. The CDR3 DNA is TGTGCCTGGAGTGCAGGGACTTGGGGCTACACCTTC.

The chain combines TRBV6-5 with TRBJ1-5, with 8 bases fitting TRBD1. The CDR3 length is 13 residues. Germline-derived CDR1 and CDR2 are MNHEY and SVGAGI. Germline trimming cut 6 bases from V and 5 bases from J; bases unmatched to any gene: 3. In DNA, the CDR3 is TGTGCCAGCAGGCCGGACAGGGATCAGCCCCAGCATTTT. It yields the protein CASRPDRDQPQHF.

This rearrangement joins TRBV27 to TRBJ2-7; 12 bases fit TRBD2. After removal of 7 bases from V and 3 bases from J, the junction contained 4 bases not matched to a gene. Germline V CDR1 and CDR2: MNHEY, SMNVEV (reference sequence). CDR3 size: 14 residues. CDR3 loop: CASKLAGGNYEQYF. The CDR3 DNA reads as TGTGCCAGCAAGCTAGCGGGAGGGAACTACGAGCAGTACTTC.

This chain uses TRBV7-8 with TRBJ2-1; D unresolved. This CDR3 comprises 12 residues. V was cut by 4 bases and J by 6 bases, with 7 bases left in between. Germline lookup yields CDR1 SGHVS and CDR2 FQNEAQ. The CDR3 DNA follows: TGTGCCAGCAGCTCCCTCTCCAATGAGCAGTTCTTC. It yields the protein CASSSLSNEQFF.